This TCR beta chain was identified in a study of regulatory T cells in long-lasting Graves disease. Study-level results: A limited number of samples was an acknowledged limitation.

Germline V gene lookup returns CDR1 SEHNR and CDR2 FQNEAQ (reference sequence). The CDR3 is 15 amino acids. V shed 3 bases and J shed 4 bases, with 13 bases lying between them. Arm-PCR of CDR3 regions with iRepertoire HTBI primers generated TCR beta libraries. TCRdb processed the multiplex PCR reads anew with MiXCR; each CDR3 protein has one entry. The sample comprises about 420,000 distinct CDR3 sequences, roughly 17% of which are singletons, and under 30% rests with the top ten. Time point given: newly diagnosed GD, antithyroid drugs for less than 3 months. RNA isolated from PBMCs was used to make the TCR library. This clonotype occurred a few times. The antigen is undetermined. The same data also contributed to another study, on T cells in Graves' hyperthyroidism and ophthalmopathy.

This TCR came from a woman younger than 30 with Graves disease. The sample was peripheral blood mononuclear cells (PBMCs), taken at new diagnosis, from a patient treated with antithyroid drugs. The gene calls are TRBV7-9 and TRBJ1-5, with D maybe TRBD1 (6 bases). CDR3 sequence: CASSLGYRDNQPQHF. CDR3 DNA sequence: TGTGCCAGCAGCTTGGGGTACAGGGATAATCAGCCCCAGCATTTT.